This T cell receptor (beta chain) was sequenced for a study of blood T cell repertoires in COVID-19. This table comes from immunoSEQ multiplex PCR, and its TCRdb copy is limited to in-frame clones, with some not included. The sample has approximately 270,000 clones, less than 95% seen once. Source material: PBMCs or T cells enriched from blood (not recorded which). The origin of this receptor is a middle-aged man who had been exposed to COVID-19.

The DNA of the CDR3 is TGTGCCAGCAGCCCGGCGGATATGAACACTGAAGCTTTCTTT. It codes for CASSPADMNTEAFF. V and J are TRBV7-2 and TRBJ1-1; D unclear. The CDR3 spans 14 residues. CDR1 is SGHTA and CDR2 is FQGNSA in the germline V gene. Between the trimmed V and J ends, which lost 5 bases and 0 bases, there was a span of 10 bases.